This TCR beta chain was documented in a study of radiotherapy plus CTLA-4 blockade in lung cancer. About the research overall: For 15% to 20% of patients, objective responses occurred, and approximately 33% had disease control.

Focal radiation was given together with CTLA-4 blockade (ipilimumab) to patients with chemo-refractory metastatic non-small-cell lung cancer. The assay was immunoSEQ multiplex PCR, and TCRdb's table has in-frame clones only and misses some. Among about 98,000 clones, 75% to 85% were seen once, and the ten largest hold about 3.5%. In its sample, this clone was seen a few times. Antigen: not known. Germline V gene data show CDR1 as MNHNY and CDR2 as SVGAGI (reference sequence). The CDR3 contains 15 residues. The ends lost 7 bases at V and 2 bases at J; junction bases unmatched: 5. Overall study results and limits: Response was reportedly best predicted by early blood T cell clone dynamics, with interferon-beta. Radiotherapy plus ipilimumab was followed by expansion in blood of tumor-derived TCR clones.

V and J are TRBV6-6 and TRBJ2-1; 10 nucleotides line up with TRBD2. The sample in question was peripheral blood, obtained from a patient treated with radiotherapy plus ipilimumab. The source of this sequence is a human donor with non-small cell lung cancer who had a partial response to radiotherapy plus ipilimumab. CDR3 in amino acids: CASTGTSAPYNEQFF. The DNA for the CDR3 is TGTGCCAGCACCGGGACTAGCGCTCCCTACAATGAGCAGTTCTTC.